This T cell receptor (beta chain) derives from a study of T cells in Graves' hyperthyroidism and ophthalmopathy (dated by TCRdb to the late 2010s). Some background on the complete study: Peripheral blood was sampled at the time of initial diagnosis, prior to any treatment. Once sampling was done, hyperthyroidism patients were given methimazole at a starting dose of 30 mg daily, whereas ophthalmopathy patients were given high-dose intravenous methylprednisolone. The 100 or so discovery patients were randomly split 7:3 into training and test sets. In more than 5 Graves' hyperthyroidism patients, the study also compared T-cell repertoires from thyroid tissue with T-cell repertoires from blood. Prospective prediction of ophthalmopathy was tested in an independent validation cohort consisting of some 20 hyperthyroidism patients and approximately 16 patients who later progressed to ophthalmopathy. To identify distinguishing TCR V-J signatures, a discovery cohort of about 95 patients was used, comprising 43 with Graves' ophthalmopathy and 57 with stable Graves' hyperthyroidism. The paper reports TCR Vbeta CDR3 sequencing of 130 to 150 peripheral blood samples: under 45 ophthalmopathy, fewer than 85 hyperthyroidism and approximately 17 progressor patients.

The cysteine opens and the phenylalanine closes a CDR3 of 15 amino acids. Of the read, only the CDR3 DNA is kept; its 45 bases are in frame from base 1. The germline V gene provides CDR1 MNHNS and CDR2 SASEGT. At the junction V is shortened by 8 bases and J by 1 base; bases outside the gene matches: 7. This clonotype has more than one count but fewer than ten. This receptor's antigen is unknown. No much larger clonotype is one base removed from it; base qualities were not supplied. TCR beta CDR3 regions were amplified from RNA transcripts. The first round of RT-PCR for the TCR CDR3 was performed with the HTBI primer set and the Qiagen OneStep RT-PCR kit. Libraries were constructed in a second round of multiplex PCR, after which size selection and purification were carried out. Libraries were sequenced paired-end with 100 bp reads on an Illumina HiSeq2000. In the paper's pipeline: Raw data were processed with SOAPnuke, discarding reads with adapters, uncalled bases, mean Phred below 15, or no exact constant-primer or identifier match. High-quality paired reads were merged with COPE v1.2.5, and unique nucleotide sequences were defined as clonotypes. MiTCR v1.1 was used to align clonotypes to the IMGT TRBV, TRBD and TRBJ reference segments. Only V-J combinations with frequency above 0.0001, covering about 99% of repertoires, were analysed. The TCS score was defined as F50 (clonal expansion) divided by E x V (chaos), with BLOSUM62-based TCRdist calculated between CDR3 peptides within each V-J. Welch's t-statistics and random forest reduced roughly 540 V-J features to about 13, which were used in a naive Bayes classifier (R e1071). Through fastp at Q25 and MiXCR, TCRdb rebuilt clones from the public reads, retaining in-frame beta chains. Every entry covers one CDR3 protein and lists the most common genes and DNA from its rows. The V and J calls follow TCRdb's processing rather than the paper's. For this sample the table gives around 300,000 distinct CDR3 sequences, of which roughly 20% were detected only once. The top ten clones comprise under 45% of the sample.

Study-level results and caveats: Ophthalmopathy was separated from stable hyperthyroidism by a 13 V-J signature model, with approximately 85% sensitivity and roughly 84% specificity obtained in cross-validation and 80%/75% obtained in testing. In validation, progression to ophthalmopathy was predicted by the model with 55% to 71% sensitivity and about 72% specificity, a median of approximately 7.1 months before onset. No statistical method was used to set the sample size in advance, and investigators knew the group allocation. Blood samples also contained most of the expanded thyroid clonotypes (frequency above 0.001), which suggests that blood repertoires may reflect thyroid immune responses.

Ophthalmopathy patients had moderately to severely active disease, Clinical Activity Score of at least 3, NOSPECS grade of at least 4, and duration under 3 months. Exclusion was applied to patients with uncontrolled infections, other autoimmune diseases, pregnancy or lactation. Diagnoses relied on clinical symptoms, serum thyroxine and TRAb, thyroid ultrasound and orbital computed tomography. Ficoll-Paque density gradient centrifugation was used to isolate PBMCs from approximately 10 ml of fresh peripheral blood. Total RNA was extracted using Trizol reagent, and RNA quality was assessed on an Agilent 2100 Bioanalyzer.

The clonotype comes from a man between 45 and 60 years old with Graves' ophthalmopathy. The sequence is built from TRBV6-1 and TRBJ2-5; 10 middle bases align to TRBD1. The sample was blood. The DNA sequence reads TGTGCCAGCTGCCCAAGACAGGGGGCCCAAGAGACCCAGTACTTC. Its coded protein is CASCPRQGAQETQYF.